Below, 31 T cell receptor beta chains from the same sample are listed, as sequenced in a study of neurological immune-mediated disorders. TCRdb passed the 5' RACE reads through MiXCR, listing each CDR3 protein once. The data hold more than 20,000 distinct CDR3 sequences, with around an eighth observed a single time. What was sequenced was PBMCs. Source of these receptors: a woman between 40 and 50 years old with HTLV-1-associated myelopathy (HAM/TSP).

This clonotype was recorded many times. V gene TRBV12-3 or TRBV12-4 combines with J gene TRBJ2-5; D remains ambiguous. The V and J ends lost 8 bases and 4 bases respectively, with 8 bases between them. The CDR3 is made up of 11 amino acids. The CDR3 spells CASRISETQYF. As DNA, the CDR3 is TGTGCCAGCCGGATATCAGAGACCCAGTACTTC.

This clonotype showed up many times. This chain links TRBV5-1 with TRBJ2-5; 8 nucleotides align to TRBD1. Germline trimming cut 4 bases from V and 2 bases from J; bases unmatched to any gene: 1. This CDR3 is built from 13 residues. In germline, CDR1 is SGHRS, CDR2 YFSETQ. The CDR3 bases are TGCGCCAGCAGCGGACAGGGACAAGAGACCCAGTACTTC. Amino acid sequence: CASSGQGQETQYF.

This clonotype was counted ten times or more. V is TRBV5-1 and J is TRBJ2-5, with a tentative D call TRBD1 (5 bases). Looked up from germline, CDR1 is SGHRS and CDR2 is YFSETQ. The CDR3 has 14 residues. V was cut by 0 bases and J by 3 bases, with 9 bases left in between. The CDR3 here is CASSLGVTEETQYF. Here the CDR3 DNA reads TGCGCCAGCAGCTTGGGGGTGACAGAAGAGACCCAGTACTTC.

This clonotype was observed at least ten times. The rearrangement uses TRBV5-1 and TRBJ1-5; 8 bases are a match to TRBD1. The CDR3 runs 15 residues. The V segment lost 3 bases and the J segment 7 bases; nucleotides outside the gene matches: 9. The germline CDR1 and CDR2 sequences are SGHRS and YFSETQ. The CDR3 is CASSWSGTGGQPQHF. The DNA of the CDR3 is TGCGCCAGCAGCTGGTCAGGGACAGGTGGACAGCCCCAGCATTTT.

The CDR3 bases are TGTGCCAGCAGCTTAATCAGAGAGACCCAGTACTTC. Protein: CASSLIRETQYF. The chain carries TRBV7-2 and TRBJ2-5; D gene unclear. The CDR3 extends over 12 amino acids. Trimming shortened V by 2 bases and J by 4 bases, and 5 bases separated the two germline ends. Germline V lookup: CDR1 SGHTA, CDR2 FQGNSA.

This clonotype showed up many times. This chain uses TRBV12-3 or TRBV12-4 with TRBJ1-1; D is uncertain. The ends were cut back, 6 bases at V and 6 bases at J, with 17 bases in the middle. This CDR3 is 14 amino acids long. As DNA, the CDR3 is TGTGCCAGCAGCCCCCGGCTCCCGTTTTCTGAAGCTTTCTTT. This encodes CASSPRLPFSEAFF.

There are many counts of this clonotype. The chain recombines TRBV12-3 or TRBV12-4 with TRBJ1-1, with D possibly being TRBD1 (5 bases). Trimming took 1 base from V and 0 from J, leaving 9 bases between them. This CDR3 has 15 amino acids. CDR3 coding DNA: TGTGCCAGCAGTTTAGGGCAGGGCATGAACACTGAAGCTTTCTTT. Encoded protein: CASSLGQGMNTEAFF.

V and J are TRBV20-1 and TRBJ2-7; 7 positions match TRBD1. The CDR3 has 12 residues. The trim removed 1 base at V and 9 bases at J, leaving 6 bases unmatched. Per the germline V gene, CDR1 is DFQATT and CDR2 is SNEGSKA (reference sequence). The CDR3 sequence: CSARGQGDGQYF. The CDR3 region has the DNA TGCAGTGCTAGAGGACAGGGCGATGGGCAGTACTTC.

This clonotype was seen repeatedly, ten times or more. The chain is built from TRBV5-1 and TRBJ2-1; TRBD2 might be the D (7 bases). Between the trimmed V and J ends, which lost 5 bases and 7 bases, there was a span of 16 bases. Looked up from germline, CDR1 is SGHRS and CDR2 is YFSETQ. The CDR3 spans 14 residues. The chain's CDR3 is CASRAGEGGNEQFF. CDR3 bases: TGCGCCAGCAGGGCCGGAGAGGGGGGGAATGAGCAGTTCTTC.

In this sample, this clonotype turned up many times. This chain connects TRBV10-3 to TRBJ2-1; 10 bases agree with TRBD2. Trimming removed 5 bases from V and 4 bases from J; junction bases left unmatched: 5. CDR1 and CDR2 (germline): ENHRY, SYGVKD. This CDR3 spans 15 amino acids. The CDR3 sequence is CAISQAGGSYNEQFF. The CDR3 DNA follows: TGTGCCATCAGTCAAGCGGGGGGGTCGTACAATGAGCAGTTCTTC.

This clonotype was seen many times. The chain uses TRBV5-1 and TRBJ2-1; TRBD2 matches 15 bases. Losses at the gene ends were 0 bases for V and 5 bases for J; bases not matched to a gene: 3. The CDR3 length is 17 residues. Germline V gene data show CDR1 as SGHRS and CDR2 as YFSETQ. DNA for the CDR3: TGCGCCAGCAGCTTGGTGCGGACTAGCGGGGGGGACAATGAGCAGTTCTTC. Protein product: CASSLVRTSGGDNEQFF.

The table lists this clonotype with many counts. V is TRBV7-4 and J is TRBJ2-7, with D possibly TRBD1 on 5 matching bases. The CDR3 loop spans 17 amino acids. Trimming cost V 5 bases and J 4 bases, with 24 bases left between them. Germline V gene lookup returns CDR1 SGHVT and CDR2 SQSDAQ. The CDR3 spells CASSPQGPKRPMYEQYF. Here the CDR3 DNA reads TGTGCCAGCAGCCCCCAGGGTCCCAAGAGGCCAATGTACGAGCAGTACTTC.

This clonotype was seen ten or more times. This sequence joins TRBV14 and TRBJ1-3; maybe TRBD1 (5 bases). Germline loops: CDR1 SGHDN, CDR2 FVKESK. V was shortened by 10 bases and J by 2 bases, with 12 bases between the two germline ends. CDR3 length: 13 residues. The CDR3: CATATVTGNTIYF. DNA for the CDR3: TGTGCCACTGCGACAGTAACTGGAAACACCATATATTTT.

Many counts were recorded for this clonotype. V is TRBV5-1 and J is TRBJ1-2; D call uncertain. The CDR3 extends over 13 amino acids. The germline V gene has CDR1 SGHRS and CDR2 YFSETQ. V was pared by 6 bases and J by 7 bases, with 16 bases between. This chain's CDR3 is CASTPSAKGGYTF. In DNA form, the CDR3 reads TGCGCCAGCACCCCGTCGGCGAAGGGTGGCTACACCTTC.

This chain uses TRBV20-1 with TRBJ2-3; D may correspond to TRBD1 or TRBD2 (5 bases each). CDR1 and CDR2 from the germline V gene are DFQATT and SNEGSKA (reference sequence). Trimming shortened V by 6 bases and J by 2 bases, and 21 bases separated the two germline ends. The length of the CDR3 is 16 residues. The CDR3 protein is CSADALLTGPTDTQYF. CDR3 bases: TGCAGTGCAGACGCCTTACTAACGGGGCCCACAGATACGCAGTATTTT.

This clonotype came up many times. The chain employs TRBV5-1 and TRBJ1-3; D perhaps matches TRBD1 (6 bases). Trimming stripped 2 bases from V and 0 bases from J, with 9 bases between. Germline V gives CDR1 SGHRS, CDR2 YFSETQ. This CDR3 is 15 amino acids long. The CDR3, as DNA: TGCGCCAGCAGCTTTACAGGGAGCTCTGGAAACACCATATATTTT. Its translation is CASSFTGSSGNTIYF.

This clonotype has at least ten counts. This chain connects TRBV2 to TRBJ2-7, with D maybe TRBD2 (5 bases). Germline lookup yields CDR1 SNHLY and CDR2 FYNNEI. The CDR3 is 17 residues long. The V gene lost 2 bases and the J gene lost 6 bases, with 23 bases spanning the gap. CDR3 sequence: CASSENLGFRAGFEQYV. In DNA, the CDR3 is TGTGCCAGCAGTGAAAATCTGGGGTTTCGGGCGGGTTTCGAGCAGTACGTC.

Turning to this clonotype: A read error may produce the germline difference seen at one junction end. The chain couples TRBV5-1 to TRBJ2-5; D is unclear. Looked up from germline, CDR1 is SGHRS and CDR2 is YFSETQ. The CDR3 length is 11 residues. For the CDR3, the DNA is TGCGCCAGCAGCTTAGCTGAGATCCAGTACTTC. Amino acid sequence: CASSLAEIQYF. The full variable domain, with the rest looked up from reference TRBV5-1 and TRBJ2-5, is KAGVTQTPRYLIKTRGQQVTLSCSPISGHRSVSWYQQTPGQGLQFLFEYFSETQRNKGNFPGRFSGRQFSNSRSEMNVSTLELGDSALYLCASSLAEIQYFGPGTRLLVL.

This clonotype occurred many times. The chain uses TRBV20-1 and TRBJ2-3; 10 positions agree with TRBD2. Trimming removed 4 bases from V and 6 bases from J; junction bases left unmatched: 10. Germline V lookup: CDR1 DFQATT, CDR2 SNEGSKA (reference sequence). The CDR3 length is 15 residues. The CDR3 DNA sequence: TGCAGTGCTATGACTAGCGGGCCCCCTTTGGATACGCAGTATTTT. Encoded protein: CSAMTSGPPLDTQYF.

This clonotype appeared many times. V usage is TRBV6-1 and J usage is TRBJ1-2, with 10 bases identical to TRBD1. V shed 6 bases, J shed 3 bases, and the junction held 1 base outside the gene matches. From germline, CDR1 is MNHNS and CDR2 SASEGT. The CDR3 is made up of 13 amino acids. CDR3 nucleotides: TGTGCCAGCAGGACAGGGGGCTACTATGGCTACACCTTC. Residues: CASRTGGYYGYTF.

This clonotype was detected ten times or more. The chain carries TRBV5-1 and TRBJ2-1; 9 nucleotides align to TRBD2. The CDR3 contains 18 residues. CDR1 is SGHRS and CDR2 is YFSETQ in the germline V gene. Trimming at V came to 0 bases and at J to 9 bases, leaving 16 bases not matched to a gene. The CDR3 coding sequence is TGCGCCAGCAGCTTGGATGCGGCTAGCGGGGCCAATGGGCGTGAGCAGTTCTTC. It encodes CASSLDAASGANGREQFF.

The gene calls are TRBV5-1 and TRBJ2-2, with 7 positions matching TRBD1. This CDR3 spans 14 amino acids. Germline CDR1 SGHRS, CDR2 YFSETQ. V was pared by 6 bases and J by 6 bases, with 8 bases of the junction left unmatched. CDR3 sequence reads: CASITVQGPGELFF. DNA of the CDR3: TGCGCCAGCATCACGGTACAGGGGCCCGGGGAGCTGTTTTTT.

This clonotype was observed at least ten times. The V and J genes are TRBV5-5 and TRBJ2-5; tentatively, D is TRBD2 (7 bases). Per the germline V gene, CDR1 is SGHKS and CDR2 is YYEKEE (reference sequence). V lost 4 bases, J lost 5 bases, and 21 bases lay in between. The length of the CDR3 is 16 residues. Here the CDR3 DNA reads TGTGCCAGCAGCACAGGTGGGGGGGGGCCGACCGAGACCCAGTACTTC. It encodes CASSTGGGGPTETQYF.

This clonotype was observed many times. The rearrangement links TRBV20-1 to TRBJ2-5; TRBD2 matches at 7 bases. CDR1 DFQATT and CDR2 SNEGSKA come from the germline V gene (reference sequence). The CDR3 loop spans 15 amino acids. V gave up 1 base and J gave up 1 base; unmatched junction bases: 6. CDR3 DNA sequence: TGCAGTGCTAGAGTCCTGACTAGCAGCCAAGAGACCCAGTACTTC. Its protein product is CSARVLTSSQETQYF.

This clonotype was recorded at least ten times. This chain links TRBV12-3 or TRBV12-4 with TRBJ2-3; weak D call: TRBD1 (5 bases). Deletions cut 2 bases from V and 4 bases from J, with 19 bases between. The CDR3 extends over 17 amino acids. This CDR3 reads CASSLLGHTRTADTQYF. DNA of the CDR3: TGTGCCAGCAGTTTATTGGGGCACACACGGACGGCAGATACGCAGTATTTT.

The CDR3 region has the DNA TGTGCCAGCAGTTACCACTACGAGGATACGCAGTATTTT. Protein sequence: CASSYHYEDTQYF. This chain joins TRBV27 and TRBJ2-3; no definite D call. This CDR3 region has 13 residues. Germline V gives CDR1 MNHEY, CDR2 SMNVEV (reference sequence). The germline V and J ends were trimmed by 4 bases and 6 bases, with 11 bases remaining between them.

The rearrangement joins TRBV20-1 to TRBJ2-1, with 13 bases aligning to TRBD2. There are 17 residues in the CDR3. Germline V gene data show CDR1 as DFQATT and CDR2 as SNEGSKA (reference sequence). The CDR3 sequence: CSQGTLAGGSSYNEQFF. Written as DNA, the CDR3 is TGCAGCCAAGGAACACTAGCGGGGGGGAGCTCCTACAATGAGCAGTTCTTC.

There are many counts of this clonotype. The rearrangement joins TRBV30 to TRBJ2-1; no clear D. CDR3 size: 10 residues. The germline V gene encodes CDR1 GTSNPN and CDR2 SVGIG (reference sequence). Trimming pared 2 bases from V and 9 bases from J, leaving 5 bases between. The CDR3 nucleotides read TGTGCCTGGAGTTTGGGTGAGCAGTTCTTC. Translation gives CAWSLGEQFF.

This clonotype has ten or more counts. The V and J genes are TRBV7-8 and TRBJ1-3; D call uncertain. The V and J ends lost 6 bases and 0 bases respectively, with 6 bases between them. The CDR3 extends over 13 amino acids. Germline assignment: CDR1 SGHVS and CDR2 FQNEAQ. CDR3 coding DNA: TGTGCCAGCAGGGGCCACTCTGGAAACACCATATATTTT. It is translated as CASRGHSGNTIYF. Based on the CDR3 plus reference TRBV7-8 and TRBJ1-3, the full variable domain is GAGVSQSPRYKVAKRGQDVALRCDPISGHVSLFWYQQALGQGPEFLTYFQNEAQLDKSGLPSDRFFAERPEGSVSTLKIQRTQQEDSAVYLCASRGHSGNTIYFGEGSWLTVV.

This clonotype was seen only once. V gene TRBV10-1 combines with J gene TRBJ1-6; D is uncertain. This CDR3 has 15 residues. V lost 6 bases to trimming and J lost 10 bases, with 19 bases between them. Germline V gene sequence: CDR1 WNHNN, CDR2 SYGVQD (reference sequence). The CDR3 bases are TGCGCCAGCAGCGGCGGGAAAGGAGTATACTCACCCCTCCACTTT. Its protein product is CASSGGKGVYSPLHF.

This clonotype is a singleton in its sample. The chain is built from TRBV10-3 and TRBJ2-3; 7 nucleotides align to TRBD2. CDR3 length: 13 residues. Germline V gives CDR1 ENHRY, CDR2 SYGVKD. Trimming at V came to 6 bases and at J to 2 bases, leaving 2 bases not matched to a gene. The CDR3 spells CAIRRDYTDTQYF. Written as DNA, the CDR3 is TGTGCCATCAGAAGGGACTACACAGATACGCAGTATTTT.